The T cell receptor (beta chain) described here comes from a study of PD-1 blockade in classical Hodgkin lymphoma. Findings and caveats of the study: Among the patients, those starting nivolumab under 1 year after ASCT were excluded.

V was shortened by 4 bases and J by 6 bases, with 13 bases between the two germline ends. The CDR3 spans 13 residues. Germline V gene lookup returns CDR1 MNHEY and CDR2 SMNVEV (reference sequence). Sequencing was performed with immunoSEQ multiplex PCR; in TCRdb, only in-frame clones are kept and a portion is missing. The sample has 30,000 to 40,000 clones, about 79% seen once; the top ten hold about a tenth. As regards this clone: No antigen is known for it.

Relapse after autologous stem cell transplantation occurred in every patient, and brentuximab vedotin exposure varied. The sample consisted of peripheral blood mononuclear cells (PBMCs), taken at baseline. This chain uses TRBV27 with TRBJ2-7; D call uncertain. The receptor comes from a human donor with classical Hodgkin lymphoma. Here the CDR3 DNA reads TGTGCCAGCAGTTGGATCCGAGGTTCCGAGCAGTACTTC. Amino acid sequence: CASSWIRGSEQYF.